Below, 23 T cell receptor beta chains from the same sample are listed, as sequenced in a study of cytomegalovirus exposure and HLA in healthy donors. Both 60 Vbeta primers and 13 Jbeta primers went into the PCR. Sequenced by immunoSEQ multiplex PCR; TCRdb stores in-frame clones only, minus some. The sample yields about 100,000 clones, around 67% seen once. Sequencing used PBMCs. These receptors were taken from a woman in her forties in good health and CMV-seropositive.

The J gene is TRBJ1-1, the V gene TRBV7-9, with D hard to call. V gave up 1 base and J gave up 3 bases, with 9 bases separating them. There are 14 residues in the CDR3. Germline CDR1 is SEHNR and CDR2 is FQNEAQ (reference sequence). The CDR3 region has the DNA TGTGCCAGCAGCTTAGTAACCTCGGACACTGAAGCTTTCTTT. It yields the protein CASSLVTSDTEAFF. Full variable domain (outside the CDR3, taken from reference TRBV7-9 and TRBJ1-1): DTGVSQNPRHKITKRGQNVTFRCDPISEHNRLYWYRQTLGQGPEFLTYFQNEAQLEKSRLLSDRFSAERPKGSFSTLEIQRTEQGDSAMYLCASSLVTSDTEAFFGQGTRLTVV.

This clone has just a few counts. This chain uses TRBV7-2 with TRBJ2-1; 11 bases line up with TRBD1. CDR1 and CDR2 from the germline V gene are SGHTA and FQGNSA. The CDR3 runs to 16 residues. The V and J ends lost 3 bases and 8 bases, in that order; junction bases with no gene match: 9. The CDR3 sequence is CASSFIPGQGGDEQFF. As DNA, the CDR3 is TGTGCCAGCAGCTTTATCCCGGGACAGGGGGGCGATGAGCAGTTCTTC.

For the CDR3, the DNA is TGTGCCAGCTCCCCTACAGGGGAAGACTATGGCTACACCTTC. Its translation is CASSPTGEDYGYTF. The J gene is TRBJ1-2, the V gene TRBV18; 7 positions match TRBD1. Trimming at V came to 6 bases and at J to 3 bases, leaving 7 bases not matched to a gene. CDR3 length: 14 amino acids. In germline, CDR1 is KGHSH, CDR2 LQKENI.

The CDR3 DNA sequence: TGTGCCAGCAGTGGGACAGGCCTGGAAGCTTTCTTT. It encodes CASSGTGLEAFF. The rearrangement uses TRBV6-6 and TRBJ1-1; 8 bases fit TRBD1. V shed 5 bases, J shed 8 bases, and the junction held 4 bases outside the gene matches. The CDR3 has 12 residues. CDR1 is MNHNY, CDR2 SVGAGI, per germline (reference sequence).

This chain joins TRBV9 and TRBJ1-4; TRBD1 aligns across 7 bases. Germline CDR1 SGDLS, CDR2 YYNGEE. The CDR3 consists of 15 residues. The V segment lost 3 bases and the J segment 5 bases; nucleotides outside the gene matches: 7. The CDR3 nucleotides read TGTGCCAGCAGCGCTGAAGGGACAGCAAATGAAAAACTGTTTTTT. Translation: CASSAEGTANEKLFF.

The rearrangement links TRBV5-1 to TRBJ2-1; 7 bases map to TRBD1. V dropped 1 base and J dropped 5; count of bases not matched to a gene: 3. Per the germline V gene, CDR1 is SGHRS and CDR2 is YFSETQ. CDR3 length: 14 amino acids. CDR3 loop: CASSLTGQHNEQFF. CDR3 nucleotides: TGCGCCAGCAGCTTGACGGGACAGCACAATGAGCAGTTCTTC.

This chain joins TRBV13 and TRBJ1-1; 7 nucleotides align to TRBD1. The V gene's germline CDR1 is PRHDT and CDR2 FYEKMQ (reference sequence). The CDR3 is 16 residues long. The V gene end was trimmed by 5 bases and the J gene end by 0 bases; junction bases not matched to a gene: 9. CDR3 nucleotides: TGTGCCAGCAGCCCCAGACAGGGTTGGATGAACACTGAAGCTTTCTTT. Translating it yields CASSPRQGWMNTEAFF.

The chain is built from TRBV29-1 and TRBJ2-3, with a tentative D call TRBD1 (5 bases). The CDR3 totals 14 residues. The V and J ends lost 7 bases and 3 bases respectively, with 17 bases between them. Germline V gene sequence: CDR1 SQVTM, CDR2 ANQGSEA. Here the CDR3 reads CSEKRGSPTDTQYF. CDR3 nucleotide sequence: TGCAGCGAAAAAAGGGGCAGTCCTACAGATACGCAGTATTTT.

This chain links TRBV19 with TRBJ1-2; the match to TRBD1 covers 8 bases. The CDR3 sequence is 15 residues long. Trimming cost V 2 bases and J 6 bases; bases outside gene matches: 8. Germline loops: CDR1 LNHDA, CDR2 SQIVND (reference sequence). CDR3: CASSIHDRGFDGYTF. The CDR3 DNA sequence: TGTGCCAGTAGTATACACGACAGGGGATTTGATGGCTACACCTTC.

This clone was observed at least ten times. The chain carries TRBV27 and TRBJ1-1; 10 nucleotides align to TRBD1. After removal of 4 bases from V and 2 bases from J, the junction contained 7 bases not matched to a gene. Germline V gene sequence: CDR1 MNHEY, CDR2 SMNVEV (reference sequence). The CDR3 sequence is 16 residues long. CDR3 sequence (DNA): TGTGCCAGCAGTTCCCGGGACAGGGGACTTAACACTGAAGCTTTCTTT. Translating it yields CASSSRDRGLNTEAFF.

The gene calls are TRBV19 and TRBJ1-2; D may be TRBD1 (6 bases). This CDR3 is 15 amino acids long. V lost 5 bases and J lost 4, with 17 bases in between. Germline V lookup: CDR1 LNHDA, CDR2 SQIVND (reference sequence). The CDR3 loop is CASSALGQVIYGYTF. The DNA of the CDR3 is TGTGCCAGTAGTGCCCTGGGACAAGTCATCTATGGCTACACCTTC.

This clone was picked up one time. The CDR3 region has the DNA TGTGCCAGCAGCCAAGGAGGCAGGGGGCTCAGTGAAGCTTTCTTT. Translating gives CASSQGGRGLSEAFF. This chain uses TRBV14 with TRBJ1-1; TRBD1 matches 8 bases. J lost 7 bases, V lost 1 base, and 8 bases had no gene match. Germline CDR1 and CDR2: SGHDN and FVKESK. The CDR3 is 15 amino acids.

The chain combines TRBV30 with TRBJ2-2, with a tentative D call TRBD2 (6 bases). Per the germline V gene, CDR1 is GTSNPN and CDR2 is SVGIG (reference sequence). The CDR3 is 17 residues long. V was cut by 4 bases and J by 6 bases, with 24 bases left in between. The CDR3 protein is CAWTRRRGGEFAGELFF. CDR3 bases: TGTGCCTGGACCCGCCGGAGGGGCGGGGAATTTGCCGGGGAGCTGTTTTTT.

The J gene is TRBJ1-1, the V gene TRBV7-8, with 9 bases aligning to TRBD1. The CDR3 loop spans 14 amino acids. The V gene end was trimmed by 5 bases and the J gene end by 7 bases; junction bases not matched to a gene: 8. In germline, CDR1 is SGHVS, CDR2 FQNEAQ. CDR3 DNA: TGTGCCAGCAGCATAACGACAGGGGGAGGTGAAGCTTTCTTT. It encodes CASSITTGGGEAFF.

This chain connects TRBV5-1 to TRBJ2-2, with D perhaps TRBD1 (6 bases). The germline CDR1 and CDR2 sequences are SGHRS and YFSETQ. Deletions cut 4 bases from V and 1 base from J, with 29 bases between. This CDR3 region has 21 residues. The CDR3 DNA sequence: TGCGCCAGCAGCCGGATCTCCTATCGGCCCGGACAGCTACAGAACACCGGGGAGCTGTTTTTT. It is translated as CASSRISYRPGQLQNTGELFF.

The table lists this clone with a few counts. The gene calls are TRBV7-9 and TRBJ1-4; the D is unclear. Germline V gene data show CDR1 as SEHNR and CDR2 as FQNEAQ (reference sequence). The CDR3 contains 15 residues. V lost 5 bases and J 3 bases, leaving 13 bases between the germline ends. Here the CDR3 reads CASSLGTVSNEKLFF. The CDR3 region has the DNA TGTGCCAGCAGCCTAGGAACAGTATCTAATGAAAAACTGTTTTTT.

This clone was counted a few times. V and J are TRBV25-1 and TRBJ1-1; D is undetermined. The germline V and J ends were trimmed by 1 base and 1 base, with 7 bases remaining between them. CDR1 is MGHDK and CDR2 is SYGVNS in the germline V gene. This CDR3 has 14 amino acids. The CDR3 DNA sequence: TGTGCCAGCAGTGAATTCGACAAGAACACTGAAGCTTTCTTT. It translates to CASSEFDKNTEAFF. Drawing the rest from reference TRBV25-1 and TRBJ1-1, the complete variable domain is EADIYQTPRYLVIGTGKKITLECSQTMGHDKMYWYQQDPGMELHLIHYSYGVNSTEKGDLSSESTVSRIRTEHFPLTLESARPSHTSQYLCASSEFDKNTEAFFGQGTRLTVV.

This chain connects TRBV4-3 to TRBJ1-5, with 7 bases identical to TRBD1. V trimming: 0 bases; J trimming: 5 bases; junction bases outside the gene matches: 4. This CDR3 is 15 amino acids long. Germline V gene sequence: CDR1 LGHNA, CDR2 YSLEER. CDR3 nucleotides: TGCGCCAGCAGCCAAGATTCCAGGGGGGATCAGCCCCAGCATTTT. This gives the protein CASSQDSRGDQPQHF.

In its sample, this clone was seen a few times. V gene TRBV6-1 combines with J gene TRBJ2-7, with 7 bases that match TRBD2. Germline V gene data show CDR1 as MNHNS and CDR2 as SASEGT. This CDR3 is 14 amino acids long. Germline trimming cut 6 bases from V and 3 bases from J; bases unmatched to any gene: 8. The CDR3, as DNA: TGTGCCAGCAGGACGGGGACTACAAACTACGAGCAGTACTTC. Its protein is CASRTGTTNYEQYF.

This clone was recorded a few times. The chain links TRBV11-1 to TRBJ2-7; no clear D. V lost 7 bases to trimming and J lost 9 bases, with 19 bases between them. This CDR3 is 13 amino acids long. CDR1 and CDR2 from the germline V gene are SGHAT and FQDESV (reference sequence). In nucleotides, the CDR3 is TGTGCCAGCAACTCCGACAATGCTACGCCGCAGTACTTC. Translation: CASNSDNATPQYF.

The J gene is TRBJ2-2, the V gene TRBV9; 8 bases map to TRBD1. J gave up 3 bases and V 0 bases, and 1 base lay outside the gene matches. CDR1 is SGDLS, CDR2 YYNGEE, per germline. The CDR3 runs to 15 residues. The CDR3 DNA is TGTGCCAGCAGCGTAGGGACAGGGTACACCGGGGAGCTGTTTTTT. It codes for CASSVGTGYTGELFF.

This clone was counted a single time. The V call is TRBV19, the J call TRBJ2-6, with D perhaps matching TRBD2 (6 bases). In germline, CDR1 is LNHDA, CDR2 SQIVND (reference sequence). The CDR3 sequence is 20 residues long. V dropped 3 bases and J dropped 0 bases, with 21 bases sitting between them. In DNA form, the CDR3 reads TGTGCCAGTAGTATGTCAGATTATAGGAGGGTTAGCTCTGGGGCCAACGTCCTGACTTTC. Its protein product is CASSMSDYRRVSSGANVLTF.

The chain carries TRBV2 and TRBJ1-4; D is uncertain. V was pared by 6 bases and J by 8 bases, with 13 bases between. The CDR3 consists of 13 residues. In germline, CDR1 is SNHLY, CDR2 FYNNEI. CDR3 amino acids: CASRGISGEKLFF. The DNA for the CDR3 is TGTGCCAGCAGGGGGATAAGCGGGGAAAAACTGTTTTTT. Looking up the rest from reference TRBV2 and TRBJ1-4 gives the full variable domain: EPEVTQTPSHQVTQMGQEVILRCVPISNHLYFYWYRQILGQKVEFLVSFYNNEISEKSEIFDDQFSVERPDGSNFTLKIRSTKLEDSAMYFCASRGISGEKLFFGSGTQLSVL.